This is a list of T cell receptor beta chains from one sample in a study of neurological immune-mediated disorders. TCRdb re-called the 5' RACE reads through MiXCR, storing one row per CDR3 protein. This table has more than 60,000 distinct CDR3 sequences, 3.5% to 4.5% appearing once. The sample was PBMCs. The receptors stem from a woman between 45 and 60 years old with multiple sclerosis. CDR3s include the opening cysteine and the closing phenylalanine or tryptophan. A D gene is named only where the DNA matches it firmly. Only part of the rows carry a size: once, few, many, or a class if the clone is expanded.

CDR3	DNA	size	D	J	V
CSAAKGRITEAFF	TGCAGTGCTGCTAAGGGCCGAATCACTGAAGCTTTCTTT	many	NA	TRBJ1-1	TRBV20-1
CASSRFGGQGAVEQFF	TGTGCCAGCAGCCGCTTTGGGGGACAGGGGGCGGTGGAGCAGTTCTTC	many	TRBD1	TRBJ2-1	TRBV11-3
CSVGRDGYTF	TGCAGCGTTGGGCGGGATGGCTACACCTTC	many	NA	TRBJ1-2	TRBV29-1
CSASGRSAHNEQFF	TGCAGTGCTAGTGGACGGTCGGCACACAATGAGCAGTTCTTC	many	NA	TRBJ2-1	TRBV20-1
CASSSQGLHEQYF	TGTGCCAGCAGCTCTCAGGGTCTACACGAGCAGTACTTC	many	NA	TRBJ2-7	TRBV11-2
CASSFGGNTGELFF	TGCGCCAGCAGCTTCGGCGGGAACACCGGGGAGCTGTTTTTT	many	NA	TRBJ2-2	TRBV5-1
CASSQELWNQPQHF	TGCGCCAGCAGCCAAGAGCTGTGGAATCAGCCCCAGCATTTT	many	NA	TRBJ1-5	TRBV4-3
CASSLAGGRADGELFF	TGTGCCAGCAGTTTAGCGGGCGGGAGGGCCGATGGGGAGCTGTTTTTT	many	TRBD2	TRBJ2-2	TRBV12-3/TRBV12-4
CASSFGTWDSPLNF	TGTGCCAGCAGTTTTGGGACCTGGGATTCACCCCTCAACTTT	many	NA	TRBJ1-6	TRBV5-6
CASSAEYTGQPQHF	TGTGCCAGCAGCGCAGAATATACGGGTCAGCCCCAGCATTTT	many	NA	TRBJ1-5	TRBV7-2
CASSPKGANEQYF	TGCGCCAGCAGTCCCAAGGGGGCCAACGAGCAGTACTTC	many	TRBD1	TRBJ2-7	TRBV5-1
CASSLEGGVRSYEQYF	TGTGCCAGCAGCTTAGAGGGGGGAGTCAGGTCCTACGAGCAGTACTTC	many	NA	TRBJ2-7	TRBV7-2
CASSLWAAATDTQYF	TGTGCCAGCAGCTTATGGGCGGCCGCCACAGATACGCAGTATTTT	many	NA	TRBJ2-3	TRBV11-2
CASSRAYEQYF	TGTGCCAGCAGTCGCGCCTACGAGCAGTACTTC	many	NA	TRBJ2-7	TRBV12-3/TRBV12-4
CASSSQSGQPYNEQFF	TGTGCCAGCAGCTCCCAAAGCGGACAACCCTACAATGAGCAGTTCTTC	NA	NA	TRBJ2-1	TRBV7-2
CASSLVGDGANVLTF	TGTGCCAGCAGCTTAGTGGGGGACGGGGCCAACGTCCTGACTTTC	once	NA	TRBJ2-6	TRBV7-2
CASSLNAESNTGELFF	TGTGCCAGCAGCTTAAACGCGGAATCGAACACCGGGGAGCTGTTTTTT	NA	NA	TRBJ2-2	TRBV7-6
CASSKGLAELGVNEQFF	TGTGCCAGCAGCAAAGGGTTGGCGGAGCTTGGTGTCAATGAGCAGTTCTTC	many	NA	TRBJ2-1	TRBV21-1
CASSLNSIDEQFF	TGTGCCAGCAGCTTGAATAGCATAGATGAGCAGTTCTTC	NA	NA	TRBJ2-1	TRBV7-2
CASSMGDGSTDTQYF	TGTGCCAGTAGTATGGGGGACGGGAGCACAGATACGCAGTATTTT	many	NA	TRBJ2-3	TRBV19
CASSLWGRGNEQFF	TGTGCCAGCAGCTTGTGGGGGAGAGGGAATGAGCAGTTCTTC	many	NA	TRBJ2-1	TRBV7-2
CASSPGISGLREQYF	TGCGCCAGCAGCCCAGGAATCTCAGGCCTTCGGGAGCAGTACTTC	NA	NA	TRBJ2-7	TRBV4-1
CASVDRADTQYF	TGTGCCAGCGTTGACCGGGCAGATACGCAGTATTTT	many	NA	TRBJ2-3	TRBV6-1
CASSFGQHNEQFF	TGTGCCAGCAGTTTCGGGCAGCACAATGAGCAGTTCTTC	many	NA	TRBJ2-1	TRBV12-3/TRBV12-4
CASSRGTSGRGGNEQYF	TGTGCCAGCAGCCGCGGGACTAGCGGGAGAGGGGGTAACGAGCAGTACTTC	many	TRBD2	TRBJ2-7	TRBV4-2
CASSLDPGYGYTF	TGTGCCAGCAGCTTAGATCCAGGGTATGGCTACACCTTC	many	NA	TRBJ1-2	TRBV7-2
CASSPRGAGELFF	TGTGCCAGCAGTCCCAGGGGGGCCGGGGAGCTGTTTTTT	many	NA	TRBJ2-2	TRBV25-1
CASRPTRDGNTIYF	TGTGCCAGCAGACCTACCAGGGATGGAAACACCATATATTTT	many	NA	TRBJ1-3	TRBV3-1